Reported below is one T cell receptor beta chain. The data belong to a study of T cell clusters in autoimmune cytopenias. Overall study: The median distinct TRB clonotype count was approximately 2,500 per sample, from a median approximately 52,000 reads.

There are 16 residues in the CDR3. Germline loops: CDR1 MNHEY, CDR2 SMNVEV (reference sequence). TRB rearrangements were amplified by touch-down multiplex PCR with mixed TRB-A/B primers. TCRdb reprocessed the multiplex PCR reads, keeping one entry per CDR3 protein, no DNA. The sample's table shows around 7,700 distinct CDR3 sequences. Each sample's input was around 250 ng genomic DNA, some 34,000 genome equivalents. The sample was also linked to a second study, of T cell repertoires in aging, cancer and after chemotherapy.

The sequence was obtained from a human donor in good health. The genes are TRBV27 and TRBJ2-4; TCRdb lists TRBD1, though no DNA is available to test this call. The sample consisted of peripheral blood. The CDR3 sequence: CASSGQARLAKNIQYF.